The 4 T cell receptor beta chains below were found in one sample sequenced in a study of glioma-infiltrating T cells after dendritic cell vaccination. The method was immunoSEQ multiplex PCR; TCRdb's version includes in-frame clones alone and lacks a portion of them. The sample lists 25,000 to 35,000 clones; roughly nine tenths were seen once. The source was blood, collected before dendritic cell vaccination. All receptors come from a human donor with glioblastoma.

The rearrangement links TRBV27 to TRBJ2-5; a weak D match, TRBD2 (6 bases). The V end lost 7 bases, the J end lost 5 bases, and 17 bases lay between the germline ends. The CDR3 is made up of 14 amino acids. Germline V CDR1 and CDR2: MNHEY, SMNVEV (reference sequence). The CDR3 is CASTFRAGGETQYF. In nucleotides, the CDR3 is TGTGCCAGCACCTTTCGGGCAGGAGGGGAGACCCAGTACTTC.

Only one count was recorded for this clone. V gene TRBV29-1 combines with J gene TRBJ1-1; tentative D call: TRBD1 (6 bases). Germline V CDR1 and CDR2: SQVTM, ANQGSEA. V was trimmed by 6 bases and J by 8 bases, leaving 19 bases between them. CDR3 size: 13 residues. DNA of the CDR3: TGCAGCGTGGGCACAGGGTTCAGCCTGGAAGCTTTCTTT. Amino acids: CSVGTGFSLEAFF. The full variable domain, with the rest looked up from reference TRBV29-1 and TRBJ1-1, is SAVISQKPSRDICQRGTSLTIQCQVDSQVTMMFWYRQQPGQSLTLIATANQGSEATYESGFVIDKFPISRPNLTFSTLTVSNMSPEDSSIYLCSVGTGFSLEAFFGQGTRLTVV.

This clone was detected only once. Other DNA sequences in the same sample also yield this CDR3. The chain links TRBV2 to TRBJ1-6; 9 bases line up with TRBD1. V lost 5 bases and J lost 6; bases outside the gene matches: 2. Looked up from germline, CDR1 is SNHLY and CDR2 is FYNNEI. The CDR3 loop spans 14 amino acids. The CDR3 loop is CASSLDRGNSPLHF. The CDR3 nucleotides are TGTGCCAGCAGTTTGGACAGGGGTAATTCACCCCTCCACTTT.

This clone was found once. V is TRBV5-1 and J is TRBJ2-1; D not certain. Germline V gene lookup returns CDR1 SGHRS and CDR2 YFSETQ. Trimming stripped 5 bases from V and 6 bases from J, with 12 bases between. The CDR3 has 13 amino acids. This chain's CDR3 is CASSHPGVNEQFF. The CDR3 DNA reads as TGCGCCAGCAGTCATCCGGGTGTCAATGAGCAGTTCTTC.